The 12 T cell receptor beta chains reported below all come from one sample, sequenced in a study of beta chain features in type 1 diabetes. Study-wide results and limits: Moderately but significantly shorter TCRB CDR3s were found in Type 1 diabetes patients in all four CD4+ subsets.

What these receptors recognize is not known. Expressed TCRB transcripts were sequenced, since all the RNA that had been isolated was reverse transcribed. Sequenced by immunoSEQ multiplex PCR; TCRdb stores in-frame clones only, minus some. The sample has more than 250,000 clones; around 16% are singletons. Sequenced: naive CD4+ T cells from blood. Source of these receptors: a man younger than 35 with type 1 diabetes.

This chain links TRBV5-6 with TRBJ2-7, with 7 positions matching TRBD1. Germline V gene sequence: CDR1 SGHDT, CDR2 YYEEEE. After removal of 0 bases from V and 2 bases from J, the junction contained 8 bases not matched to a gene. This CDR3 has 16 residues. Here the CDR3 reads CASSLGAGTDTYEQYF. In nucleotides, the CDR3 is TGTGCCAGCAGCTTGGGGGCCGGGACAGATACCTACGAGCAGTACTTC. Complete variable domain (other parts from reference TRBV5-6 and TRBJ2-7): DAGVTQSPTHLIKTRGQQVTLRCSPKSGHDTVSWYQQALGQGPQFIFQYYEEEERQRGNFPDRFSGHQFPNYSSELNVNALLLGDSALYLCASSLGAGTDTYEQYFGPGTRLTVT.

The chain links TRBV25-1 to TRBJ2-3, with 7 positions matching TRBD1. CDR3 length: 17 residues. CDR1 and CDR2 (germline): MGHDK, SYGVNS. After removal of 11 bases from V and 2 bases from J, the junction contained 19 bases not matched to a gene. DNA of the CDR3: TGTGCCCCCAGGTGGGACAGAAGCAGACGTAACACAGATACGCAGTATTTT. Translated, it gives CAPRWDRSRRNTDTQYF.

This clone was recorded a few times. The chain combines TRBV28 with TRBJ2-7, with D hard to call. The CDR3 spans 12 residues. Germline CDR1 and CDR2: MDHEN and SYDVKM. V was trimmed by 6 bases and J by 7 bases, leaving 13 bases between them. The CDR3 loop is CASRSYGVEQYF. In nucleotides, the CDR3 is TGTGCCAGCAGGTCTTACGGTGTTGAGCAGTACTTC.

The J gene is TRBJ1-2, the V gene TRBV9; 8 positions match TRBD1. This CDR3 spans 13 amino acids. Germline CDR1 is SGDLS and CDR2 is YYNGEE. V shed 4 bases, J shed 6 bases, and the junction held 5 bases outside the gene matches. The CDR3 sequence: CASSTQGGHGYTF. The CDR3 DNA sequence: TGTGCCAGCAGCACACAGGGGGGCCATGGCTACACCTTC. The full variable domain, its missing parts supplied by reference TRBV9 and TRBJ1-2, is DSGVTQTPKHLITATGQRVTLRCSPRSGDLSVYWYQQSLDQGLQFLIQYYNGEERAKGNILERFSAQQFPDLHSELNLSSLELGDSALYFCASSTQGGHGYTFGSGTRLTVV.

The V and J genes are TRBV5-1 and TRBJ2-6; D might be TRBD1 (6 bases). V shed 3 bases and J shed 3 bases, with 13 bases lying between them. Per germline, CDR1 SGHRS and CDR2 YFSETQ. There are 16 residues in the CDR3. CDR3 sequence: CASSSLRGGGANVLTF. CDR3 DNA: TGCGCCAGCAGCTCGCTCAGGGGCGGTGGGGCCAACGTCCTGACTTTC.

The chain links TRBV5-6 to TRBJ2-1; D is perhaps TRBD2 (6 bases). Germline V gene data show CDR1 as SGHDT and CDR2 as YYEEEE. The CDR3 spans 12 residues. V lost 4 bases to trimming and J lost 12 bases, with 14 bases between them. The CDR3, as DNA: TGTGCCAGCAGCACCCGGGACTCACCGCAGTTCTTC. Translating it yields CASSTRDSPQFF.

The J gene is TRBJ2-1, the V gene TRBV7-9; 8 bases map to TRBD1. The CDR3 has 14 residues. Germline V gene lookup returns CDR1 SEHNR and CDR2 FQNEAQ (reference sequence). J lost 5 bases, V lost 2 bases, and 2 bases had no gene match. This CDR3 reads CASSLMTGDNEQFF. The CDR3 DNA reads as TGTGCCAGCAGCTTAATGACAGGGGACAATGAGCAGTTCTTC.

This clone has a handful of counts. The chain has TRBV28 and TRBJ2-3; 8 bases match TRBD2. The CDR3 length is 15 residues. Germline V gene data show CDR1 as MDHEN and CDR2 as SYDVKM. V gave up 6 bases and J gave up 5 bases; unmatched junction bases: 10. CDR3 amino acids: CASRGTGGGIDTQYF. CDR3 bases: TGTGCCAGCAGGGGGACTGGCGGGGGGATAGATACGCAGTATTTT.

This clone has just a few counts. Lacking the conserved final phenylalanine or tryptophan, this CDR3 likely reflects a read error. The chain couples TRBV28 to TRBJ1-1, with 9 positions matching TRBD1. The V segment lost 8 bases and the J segment 3 bases; nucleotides outside the gene matches: 7. The CDR3 spans 14 residues. Germline-derived CDR1 and CDR2 are MDHEN and SYDVKM. The CDR3 bases are TGTGCCAGCCTCCCCGGGACAGGGCACACTGAAGCTTTCCTT. Its translation: CASLPGTGHTEAFL.

This clone appeared a few times. The rearrangement uses TRBV14 and TRBJ1-1; D may be TRBD1 (5 bases). Per germline, CDR1 SGHDN and CDR2 FVKESK. The CDR3 is 14 residues long. V lost 2 bases to trimming and J lost 4 bases, with 11 bases between them. CDR3: CASSQQGLGTEAFF. As DNA, the CDR3 is TGTGCCAGCAGCCAACAGGGTTTGGGCACTGAAGCTTTCTTT. Full variable domain (rest looked up from reference TRBV14 and TRBJ1-1): EAGVTQFPSHSVIEKGQTVTLRCDPISGHDNLYWYRRVMGKEIKFLLHFVKESKQDESGMPNNRFLAERTGGTYSTLKVQPAELEDSGVYFCASSQQGLGTEAFFGQGTRLTVV.

This clone was seen a handful of times. The chain carries TRBV6-5 and TRBJ2-7; D uncertain. Trimming took 5 bases from V and 4 from J, leaving 6 bases between them. Per the germline V gene, CDR1 is MNHEY and CDR2 is SVGAGI. This CDR3 comprises 11 residues. For the CDR3, the DNA is TGTGCCAGCAGTCTATTTTACGAGCAGTACTTC. This translates into CASSLFYEQYF.

The chain carries TRBV7-7 and TRBJ2-7; 7 bases line up with TRBD1. The V gene end was trimmed by 0 bases and the J gene end by 6 bases; junction bases not matched to a gene: 8. Germline CDR1 is SSHAT and CDR2 is FNYEAQ (reference sequence). This CDR3 region has 15 residues. This CDR3 reads CASSLAQGTLGEQYF. The CDR3 coding sequence is TGTGCCAGCAGCTTAGCACAGGGGACACTTGGCGAGCAGTACTTC.